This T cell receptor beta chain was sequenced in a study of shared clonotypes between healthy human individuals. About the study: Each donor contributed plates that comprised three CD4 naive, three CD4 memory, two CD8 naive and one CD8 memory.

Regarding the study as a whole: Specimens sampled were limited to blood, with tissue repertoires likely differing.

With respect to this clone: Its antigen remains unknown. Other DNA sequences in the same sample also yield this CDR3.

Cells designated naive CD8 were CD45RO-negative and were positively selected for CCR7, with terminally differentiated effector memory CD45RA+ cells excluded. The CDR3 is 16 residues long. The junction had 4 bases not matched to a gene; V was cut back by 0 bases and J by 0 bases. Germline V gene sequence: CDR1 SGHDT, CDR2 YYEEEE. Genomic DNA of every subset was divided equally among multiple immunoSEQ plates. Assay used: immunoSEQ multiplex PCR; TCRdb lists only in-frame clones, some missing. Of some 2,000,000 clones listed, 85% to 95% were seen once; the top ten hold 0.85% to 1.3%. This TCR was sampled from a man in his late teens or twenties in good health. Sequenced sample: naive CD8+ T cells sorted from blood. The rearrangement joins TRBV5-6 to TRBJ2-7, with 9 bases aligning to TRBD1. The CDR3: CASSLEGQGLSYEQYF. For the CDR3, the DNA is TGTGCCAGCAGCTTGGAGGGACAGGGACTCTCCTACGAGCAGTACTTC. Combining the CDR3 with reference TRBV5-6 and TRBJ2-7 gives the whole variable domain DAGVTQSPTHLIKTRGQQVTLRCSPKSGHDTVSWYQQALGQGPQFIFQYYEEEERQRGNFPDRFSGHQFPNYSSELNVNALLLGDSALYLCASSLEGQGLSYEQYFGPGTRLTVT.